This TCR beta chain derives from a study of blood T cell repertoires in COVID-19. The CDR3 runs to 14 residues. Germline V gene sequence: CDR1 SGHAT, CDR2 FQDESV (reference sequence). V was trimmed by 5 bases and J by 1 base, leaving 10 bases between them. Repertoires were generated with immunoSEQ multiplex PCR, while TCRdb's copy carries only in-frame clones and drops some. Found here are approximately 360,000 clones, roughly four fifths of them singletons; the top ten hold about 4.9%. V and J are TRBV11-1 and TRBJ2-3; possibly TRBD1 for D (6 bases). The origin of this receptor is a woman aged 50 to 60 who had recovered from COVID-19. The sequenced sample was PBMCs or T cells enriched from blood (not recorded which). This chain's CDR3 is CASSPHRGTDTQYF. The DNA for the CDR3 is TGTGCCAGCAGCCCTCACAGGGGCACAGATACGCAGTATTTT. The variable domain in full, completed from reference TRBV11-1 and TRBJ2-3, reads EAEVAQSPRYKITEKSQAVAFWCDPISGHATLYWYRQILGQGPELLVQFQDESVVDDSQLPKDRFSAERLKGVDSTLKIQPAELGDSAMYLCASSPHRGTDTQYFGPGTRLTVL.